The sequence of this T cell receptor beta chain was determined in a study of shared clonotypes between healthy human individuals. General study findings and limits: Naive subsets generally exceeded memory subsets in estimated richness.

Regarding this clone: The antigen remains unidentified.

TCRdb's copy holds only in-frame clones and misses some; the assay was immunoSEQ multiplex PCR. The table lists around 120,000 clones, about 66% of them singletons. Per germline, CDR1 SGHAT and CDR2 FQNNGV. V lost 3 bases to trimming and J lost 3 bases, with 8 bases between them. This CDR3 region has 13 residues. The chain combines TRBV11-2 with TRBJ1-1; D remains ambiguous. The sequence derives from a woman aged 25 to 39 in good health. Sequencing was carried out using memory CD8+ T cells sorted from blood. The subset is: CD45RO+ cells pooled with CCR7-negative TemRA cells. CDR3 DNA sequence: TGTGCCAGCAGCTTTACAAGGGACACTGAAGCTTTCTTT. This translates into CASSFTRDTEAFF. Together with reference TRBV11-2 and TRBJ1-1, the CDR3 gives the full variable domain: EAGVAQSPRYKIIEKRQSVAFWCNPISGHATLYWYQQILGQGPKLLIQFQNNGVVDDSQLPKDRFSAERLKGVDSTLKIQPAKLEDSAVYLCASSFTRDTEAFFGQGTRLTVV.